These 13 T cell receptor beta chains were all obtained from the same sample, sequenced in a study of T cell changes during pregnancy in multiple sclerosis. Clones were sequenced by immunoSEQ multiplex PCR, and TCRdb holds only the in-frame ones, with some missing. The sample contains fewer than 85,000 clones, around nine tenths of which appear only once. Sequencing used peripheral blood, obtained before pregnancy. All receptors derive from a female donor with multiple sclerosis, enrolled in a pregnancy study.

The chain combines TRBV18 with TRBJ1-1; maybe TRBD1 (6 bases). This CDR3 has 14 amino acids. The V and J ends lost 3 bases and 10 bases respectively, with 18 bases between them. The germline CDR1 and CDR2 sequences are KGHSH and LQKENI. The CDR3 reads CASSPRGGASVAFF. DNA for the CDR3: TGTGCCAGCTCACCGAGGGGGGGGGCTTCTGTAGCTTTCTTT. Supplemented by reference TRBV18 and TRBJ1-1, the full variable domain reads NAGVMQNPRHLVRRRGQEARLRCSPMKGHSHVYWYRQLPEEGLKFMVYLQKENIIDESGMPKERFSAEFPKEGPSILRIQQVVRGDSAAYFCASSPRGGASVAFFGQGTRLTVV.

CDR3 sequence reads: CASSLYAGLNSPLHF. The CDR3 nucleotides are TGTGCCAGCAGTTTATATGCAGGACTTAATTCACCCCTCCACTTT. The rearrangement joins TRBV28 to TRBJ1-6; D remains unclear. Germline CDR1 is MDHEN and CDR2 is SYDVKM. Trimming pared 1 base from V and 6 bases from J, leaving 10 bases between. The CDR3 is 15 amino acids. Supplemented by reference TRBV28 and TRBJ1-6, the full variable domain reads DVKVTQSSRYLVKRTGEKVFLECVQDMDHENMFWYRQDPGLGLRLIYFSYDVKMKEKGDIPEGYSVSREKKERFSLILESASTNQTSMYLCASSLYAGLNSPLHFGNGTRLTVT.

This clone was picked up one time. The J gene is TRBJ2-5, the V gene TRBV5-6; 7 bases fit TRBD1. Losses at the gene ends were 1 base for V and 2 bases for J; bases not matched to a gene: 5. The CDR3 has 15 amino acids. Germline CDR1 reads SGHDT; CDR2 reads YYEEEE. Here the CDR3 reads CASSLFGTVQETQYF. CDR3 DNA: TGTGCCAGCAGCTTGTTTGGGACAGTACAAGAGACCCAGTACTTC.

This clone has a handful of counts. The gene calls are TRBV5-4 and TRBJ1-1, with D uncertain. The V end lost 1 base, the J end lost 1 base, and 5 bases lay between the germline ends. Germline V CDR1 and CDR2: SGHNT, YYREEE (reference sequence). The CDR3 runs 13 residues. CDR3 loop: CASSLSRNTEAFF. In nucleotides, the CDR3 is TGTGCCAGCAGCTTGTCGAGGAACACTGAAGCTTTCTTT.

V and J are TRBV2 and TRBJ1-4; 8 bases agree with TRBD1. The CDR3 has 14 amino acids. V was clipped by 6 bases and J by 8 bases; unmatched bases: 8. Germline CDR1 SNHLY, CDR2 FYNNEI. CDR3 sequence: CASSDDRGYEKLFF. In nucleotides, the CDR3 is TGTGCCAGCAGCGACGACAGGGGATACGAAAAACTGTTTTTT.

This chain joins TRBV9 and TRBJ2-1, with TRBD1 identical over 7 bases. There are 15 residues in the CDR3. The germline CDR1 and CDR2 sequences are SGDLS and YYNGEE. After removal of 3 bases from V and 9 bases from J, the junction contained 12 bases not matched to a gene. CDR3 residues: CASSGLTGLWIEQFF. The CDR3 region has the DNA TGTGCCAGCAGCGGATTGACAGGGTTATGGATTGAGCAGTTCTTC. The variable domain in full, with the rest retrieved from reference TRBV9 and TRBJ2-1, is DSGVTQTPKHLITATGQRVTLRCSPRSGDLSVYWYQQSLDQGLQFLIQYYNGEERAKGNILERFSAQQFPDLHSELNLSSLELGDSALYFCASSGLTGLWIEQFFGPGTRLTVL.

The chain couples TRBV18 to TRBJ2-1, with TRBD2 matching 7 bases. V trimming: 3 bases; J trimming: 8 bases; junction bases outside the gene matches: 7. This CDR3 has 14 amino acids. Germline V gene data show CDR1 as KGHSH and CDR2 as LQKENI. For the CDR3, the DNA is TGTGCCAGCTCACCGACTAGCCCGGGGGATGAGCAGTTCTTC. It yields the protein CASSPTSPGDEQFF.

The J gene is TRBJ2-7, the V gene TRBV30, with 8 bases lining up with TRBD2. Germline trimming cut 3 bases from V and 5 bases from J; bases unmatched to any gene: 9. In germline, CDR1 is GTSNPN, CDR2 SVGIG (reference sequence). The CDR3 runs to 14 residues. The CDR3 reads CAWRARGGQHEQYF. The CDR3 coding sequence is TGTGCCTGGAGAGCACGGGGGGGGCAACACGAGCAGTACTTC.

The CDR3: CASSLGRTGGPYEQYF. CDR3 nucleotides: TGTGCCAGCAGCTTAGGGAGGACAGGGGGCCCTTACGAGCAGTACTTC. The chain carries TRBV7-9 and TRBJ2-7, with 11 bases lining up with TRBD1. The CDR3 spans 16 residues. Germline lookup yields CDR1 SEHNR and CDR2 FQNEAQ (reference sequence). V gave up 1 base and J gave up 4 bases; unmatched junction bases: 6.

The chain carries TRBV6-5 and TRBJ2-1, with TRBD2 identical over 9 bases. The CDR3 is made up of 15 amino acids. Looked up from germline, CDR1 is MNHEY and CDR2 is SVGAGI. Trimming cost V 6 bases and J 6 bases; bases outside gene matches: 9. The chain's CDR3 is CASRAAVRGGNEQFF. Written as DNA, the CDR3 is TGTGCCAGCAGAGCGGCTGTGCGGGGGGGCAATGAGCAGTTCTTC.

This clone was counted a single time. This rearrangement joins TRBV15 to TRBJ2-7, with 7 bases aligning to TRBD2. This CDR3 region has 14 residues. Germline V CDR1 and CDR2: LNHNV, YYDKDF (reference sequence). The junction had 5 bases not matched to a gene; V was cut back by 3 bases and J by 3 bases. CDR3 sequence (DNA): TGTGCCACCAGCAGTGGGGGGGACGGCTACGAGCAGTACTTC. Amino acid sequence: CATSSGGDGYEQYF.

This chain links TRBV5-4 with TRBJ1-2; D possibly corresponds to TRBD1 (6 bases). CDR1 and CDR2 from the germline V gene are SGHNT and YYREEE (reference sequence). The V end was cut by 4 bases, the J end by 5 bases, with 21 bases between. The length of the CDR3 is 16 residues. CDR3 DNA sequence: TGTGCCAGCAGCCACCGAGGGGGGGTGGGGGAGTATGGCTACACCTTC. Its translation: CASSHRGGVGEYGYTF.

V gene TRBV7-9 combines with J gene TRBJ2-5; D is possibly TRBD1 (5 bases). From germline, CDR1 is SEHNR and CDR2 FQNEAQ (reference sequence). This CDR3 is built from 15 residues. Trimming left V 4 bases short and J 5 bases short, with 17 bases between. The chain's CDR3 is CASSSTAWAGETQYF. The CDR3 region has the DNA TGTGCCAGCAGCTCGACAGCTTGGGCCGGGGAGACCCAGTACTTC.